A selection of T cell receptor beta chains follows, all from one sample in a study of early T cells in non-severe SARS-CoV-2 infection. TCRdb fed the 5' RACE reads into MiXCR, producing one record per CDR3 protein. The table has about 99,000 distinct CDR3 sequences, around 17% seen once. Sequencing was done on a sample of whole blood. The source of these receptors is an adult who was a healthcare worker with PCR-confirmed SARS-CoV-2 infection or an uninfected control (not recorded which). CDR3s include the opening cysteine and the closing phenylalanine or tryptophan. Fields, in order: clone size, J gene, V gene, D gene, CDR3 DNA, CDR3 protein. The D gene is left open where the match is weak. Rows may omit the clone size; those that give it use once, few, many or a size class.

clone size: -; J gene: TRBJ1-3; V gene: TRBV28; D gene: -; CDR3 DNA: TGTGCCAGCAGCCCCTTGACCGGAACCGGAAACACCATATATTTT; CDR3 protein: CASSPLTGTGNTIYF
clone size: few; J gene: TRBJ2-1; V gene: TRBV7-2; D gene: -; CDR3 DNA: TGTGCCAGCAGCTTAGGTTTTCTAAGCTCCTACAATGAGCAGTTCTTC; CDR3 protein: CASSLGFLSSYNEQFF
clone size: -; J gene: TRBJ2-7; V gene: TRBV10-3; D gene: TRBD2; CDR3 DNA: TGTGCCATCACGGGAGGGAGGGGAAGCGAGCAGTACTTC; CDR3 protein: CAITGGRGSEQYF
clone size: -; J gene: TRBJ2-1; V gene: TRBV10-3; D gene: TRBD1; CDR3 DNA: TGTGCCATCAGAGAAGACAGGGGCTACAATGAGCAGTTCTTC; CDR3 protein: CAIREDRGYNEQFF
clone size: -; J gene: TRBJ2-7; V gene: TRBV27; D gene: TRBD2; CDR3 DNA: TGTGCCAGCAGCCCGGGGGGGGCCTGGTCCTACGAGCAGTACTTC; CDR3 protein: CASSPGGAWSYEQYF
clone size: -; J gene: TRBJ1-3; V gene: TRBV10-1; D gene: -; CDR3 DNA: TGCGCCAGCAATGGAGGGGCTGGAAACACCATATATTTT; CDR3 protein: CASNGGAGNTIYF
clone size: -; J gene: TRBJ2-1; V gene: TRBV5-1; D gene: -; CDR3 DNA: TGCGCCAGCAGCTCGGGAGTGATGTCTCTCGGGGAGCAGTTCTTC; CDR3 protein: CASSSGVMSLGEQFF
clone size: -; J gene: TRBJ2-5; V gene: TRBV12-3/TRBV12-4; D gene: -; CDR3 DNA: TGTGCCAGCAGTTTCAGTTGGGAGACCCAGTACTTC; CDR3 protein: CASSFSWETQYF
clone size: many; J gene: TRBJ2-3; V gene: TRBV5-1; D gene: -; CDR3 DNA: TGCGCCAGCAGCTACGTCGGATACACAGATACGCAGTATTTT; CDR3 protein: CASSYVGYTDTQYF
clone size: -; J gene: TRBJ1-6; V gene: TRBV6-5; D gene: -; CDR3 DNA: TGTGCCAGCAGTTACGACAGAGCAAATTCACCCCTCCACTTT; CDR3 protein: CASSYDRANSPLHF
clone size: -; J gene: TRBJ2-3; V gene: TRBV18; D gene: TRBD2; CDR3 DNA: TGTGCCAGCTCGCACAAAGACGGGACTAGCGGGAGCACAGATACGCAGTATTTT; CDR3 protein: CASSHKDGTSGSTDTQYF
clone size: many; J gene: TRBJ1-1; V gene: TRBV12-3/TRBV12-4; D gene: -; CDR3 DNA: TGTGCCAGCAGGTTCTCTCAGGGGATGAACACTGAAGCTTTCTTT; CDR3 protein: CASRFSQGMNTEAFF
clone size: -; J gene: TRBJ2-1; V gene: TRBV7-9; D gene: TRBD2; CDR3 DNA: TGTGCCAGCACCCCCGAGATAGCGGGAGGGAGATACAATGAGCAGTTCTTC; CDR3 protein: CASTPEIAGGRYNEQFF
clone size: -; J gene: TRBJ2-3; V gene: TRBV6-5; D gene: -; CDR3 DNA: TGTGCCAGCAGGGAGGGGGAGTGGCTAGCGGAGACTTACACAGATACGCAGTATTTT; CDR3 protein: CASREGEWLAETYTDTQYF
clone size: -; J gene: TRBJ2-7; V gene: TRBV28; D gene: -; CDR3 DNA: TGTGCCAGCAGTACCCGGGGGCTGCGCGTCTACGAGCAGTACTTC; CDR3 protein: CASSTRGLRVYEQYF
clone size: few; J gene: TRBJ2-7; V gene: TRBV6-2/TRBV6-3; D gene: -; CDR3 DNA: TGTGCCAGCAGAGGGGTCACGCACTACGAGCAGTACTTC; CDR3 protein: CASRGVTHYEQYF
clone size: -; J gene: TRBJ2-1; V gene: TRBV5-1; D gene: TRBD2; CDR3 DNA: TGCGCCAGCAGCCAGGGACTAGCGGGACAATACAATGAGCAGTTCTTC; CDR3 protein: CASSQGLAGQYNEQFF